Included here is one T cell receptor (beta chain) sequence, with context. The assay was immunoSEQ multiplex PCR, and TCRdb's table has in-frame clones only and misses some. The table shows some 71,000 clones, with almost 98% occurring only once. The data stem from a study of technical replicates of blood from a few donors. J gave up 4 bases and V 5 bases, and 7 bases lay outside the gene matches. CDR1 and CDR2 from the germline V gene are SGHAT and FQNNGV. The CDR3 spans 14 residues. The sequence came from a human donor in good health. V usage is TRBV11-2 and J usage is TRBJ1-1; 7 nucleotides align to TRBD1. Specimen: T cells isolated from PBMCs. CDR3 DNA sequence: TGTGCCAGCAGCCCGGGACAGAGGTTCACTGAAGCTTTCTTT. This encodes CASSPGQRFTEAFF.